One sample yielded the 8 T cell receptor beta chains listed below, sequenced in a study of blood T cell repertoires in COVID-19. Using immunoSEQ multiplex PCR, the repertoire was profiled, and TCRdb retains in-frame clones only, with some absent. The sample holds about 300,000 clones, over 70% seen once. The specimen sequenced was peripheral blood. These receptors came from a woman aged 40-49 years who had recovered from COVID-19.

V usage is TRBV6-5 and J usage is TRBJ2-5; 9 bases match TRBD1. CDR3 length equals 14 residues. J lost 7 bases, V lost 2 bases, and 5 bases had no gene match. CDR1 and CDR2 from the germline V gene are MNHEY and SVGAGI. In nucleotides, the CDR3 is TGTGCCAGCAGTTACGACAGGGGGACGGCGACCCAGTACTTC. Amino acids: CASSYDRGTATQYF.

This chain connects TRBV10-1 to TRBJ2-7, with TRBD1 identical over 7 bases. Germline V CDR1 and CDR2: WNHNN, SYGVQD (reference sequence). The CDR3 is 13 residues long. Unmatched junction bases numbered 8, after V lost 10 bases and J lost 2 bases. The CDR3 region is CATQPGQAYEQYF. DNA for the CDR3: TGCGCCACCCAACCCGGACAGGCCTACGAGCAGTACTTC.

V is TRBV4-3 and J is TRBJ2-1; D gene unclear. Trimming removed 1 base from V and 5 bases from J, with 9 bases in between. The CDR3 totals 14 residues. The germline V gene has CDR1 LGHNA and CDR2 YSLEER. The CDR3 nucleotides read TGCGCCAGCAGCCAAGTACTACAAAACAATGAGCAGTTCTTC. Translated: CASSQVLQNNEQFF.

This rearrangement joins TRBV11-2 to TRBJ2-5; perhaps TRBD2 as D (5 bases). Per the germline V gene, CDR1 is SGHAT and CDR2 is FQNNGV. Trimming stripped 1 base from V and 5 bases from J, with 17 bases between. The CDR3 contains 16 residues. The CDR3 sequence is CASSLVGSESGETQYF. The CDR3 nucleotides are TGTGCCAGCAGCTTAGTCGGTAGCGAGAGTGGGGAGACCCAGTACTTC.

The chain carries TRBV3-1 (or the pseudogene TRBV3-2) and TRBJ1-5, with unresolved D. The CDR3 consists of 14 residues. The V end was cut by 1 base, the J end by 7 bases, with 11 bases between. Germline loops: CDR1 LGHDT, CDR2 YNNKEL (reference sequence). CDR3 residues: CASSQAVGGQPQHF. The CDR3 coding sequence is TGTGCCAGCAGCCAAGCGGTGGGCGGGCAGCCCCAGCATTTT.

V and J are TRBV5-1 and TRBJ2-7, with D possibly matching TRBD2 (5 bases). Germline CDR1 reads SGHRS; CDR2 reads YFSETQ. V lost 4 bases and J lost 7, with 15 bases in between. CDR3 length: 13 residues. For the CDR3, the DNA is TGCGCCAGCAGCCTGCCGGGATACCGGGAGCAGTACTTC. Its translation: CASSLPGYREQYF.

This clone was observed a few times. Other DNA variants within this sample encode the same CDR3. The rearrangement joins TRBV19 to TRBJ1-5; TRBD1 might be the D (5 bases). Trimming pared 6 bases from V and 4 bases from J, leaving 13 bases between. The CDR3 has 14 amino acids. CDR1 LNHDA and CDR2 SQIVND come from the germline V gene (reference sequence). As DNA, the CDR3 is TGTGCCAGTAGAAGCAGGGTAGGGAATCAGCCCCAGCATTTT. Its translation: CASRSRVGNQPQHF.

There are a few counts of this clone. The chain couples TRBV19 to TRBJ1-1, with D tentatively TRBD1 (5 bases). Trimming took 5 bases from V and 7 from J, leaving 17 bases between them. This CDR3 comprises 14 residues. Germline V lookup: CDR1 LNHDA, CDR2 SQIVND (reference sequence). The CDR3 region is CASSSLDSRVEAFF. CDR3 in DNA: TGTGCCAGTAGTTCCCTAGACAGTCGGGTTGAAGCTTTCTTT.